This TCR beta chain derives from a study of T cell responses to AZD1222 COVID-19 vaccine. Study-wide results and limits: Spike-specific TCR repertoires showed rising breadth and depth after two AZD1222 doses.

After removal of 0 bases from V and 0 bases from J, the junction contained 8 bases not matched to a gene. The CDR3 has 18 amino acids. Looked up from germline, CDR1 is WSHSY and CDR2 is SAAADI. TCRdb's copy holds only in-frame clones and misses some; the assay was immunoSEQ multiplex PCR. This sample has about 160,000 clones, with about 93% found just once. Details on this clone: Its antigen is undetermined.

The rearrangement links TRBV10-2 to TRBJ2-7, with 10 bases that match TRBD2. The sequenced sample was peripheral blood, obtained 28 days after the second AZD1222 dose. This receptor was obtained from an adult who received the AZD1222 COVID-19 vaccine. The CDR3 region is CASSESSGRAPYSYEQYF. The DNA for the CDR3 is TGCGCCAGCAGTGAGTCGAGCGGGAGGGCCCCCTACTCCTACGAGCAGTACTTC.